The 8 T cell receptor beta chains given below trace back to one sample, sequenced in a study of T cell changes during pregnancy in multiple sclerosis. Libraries were prepared by immunoSEQ multiplex PCR; TCRdb keeps only in-frame clonotypes and omits some of them. The sample consists of 98,000 or so clones, approximately 93% of them appearing once. Here the sequenced sample was peripheral blood, taken after pregnancy. These TCRs come from a female donor with multiple sclerosis, enrolled in a pregnancy study.

The chain combines TRBV2 with TRBJ2-7; 7 bases map to TRBD1. Losses at the gene ends were 7 bases for V and 3 bases for J; bases not matched to a gene: 3. The germline V gene encodes CDR1 SNHLY and CDR2 FYNNEI. This CDR3 is built from 12 residues. CDR3 sequence (DNA): TGTGCCAGCACTCGACAGGGCTACGAGCAGTACTTC. Translated, it gives CASTRQGYEQYF. The whole variable domain, remainder taken from reference TRBV2 and TRBJ2-7, is EPEVTQTPSHQVTQMGQEVILRCVPISNHLYFYWYRQILGQKVEFLVSFYNNEISEKSEIFDDQFSVERPDGSNFTLKIRSTKLEDSAMYFCASTRQGYEQYFGPGTRLTVT.

V usage is TRBV6-1 and J usage is TRBJ1-2; 9 bases line up with TRBD1. CDR1 is MNHNS and CDR2 is SASEGT in the germline V gene. The ends lost 5 bases at V and 8 bases at J; junction bases unmatched: 6. This CDR3 comprises 13 residues. The CDR3 reads CASSQGTGRGYTF. The CDR3 coding sequence is TGTGCCAGCAGTCAGGGGACAGGGCGCGGCTACACCTTC.

The rearrangement uses TRBV18 and TRBJ2-1; 10 nucleotides align to TRBD1. The CDR3 contains 17 residues. Germline V gene lookup returns CDR1 KGHSH and CDR2 LQKENI. V lost 3 bases, J lost 7 bases, and 12 bases stayed unmatched. The CDR3 loop is CASSPPFRDRGENEQFF. The CDR3 coding sequence is TGTGCCAGCTCACCCCCGTTTCGGGACAGGGGTGAGAATGAGCAGTTCTTC.

In this sample, this clone turned up once. V gene TRBV2 combines with J gene TRBJ2-7; tentative D call: TRBD2 (6 bases). CDR1 is SNHLY, CDR2 FYNNEI, per germline. V lost 2 bases to trimming and J lost 3 bases, with 8 bases between them. The CDR3 has 13 residues. For the CDR3, the DNA is TGTGCCAGCAGTGAAAGGCGGGACTACGAGCAGTACTTC. It encodes CASSERRDYEQYF.

The gene calls are TRBV6-1 and TRBJ1-3; D not resolved. The CDR3 contains 14 residues. Germline-derived CDR1 and CDR2 are MNHNS and SASEGT. With 2 bases removed from V and 0 bases from J, the gap between germline ends came to 5 bases. The CDR3 DNA sequence: TGTGCCAGCAGTGAAAACGGCTCTGGAAACACCATATATTTT. Protein sequence: CASSENGSGNTIYF.

The rearrangement uses TRBV28 and TRBJ2-1, with D perhaps TRBD1 (5 bases). Germline CDR1 MDHEN, CDR2 SYDVKM. The CDR3 has 16 residues. Trimming removed 2 bases at V and 2 bases at J, with 13 bases between. The CDR3 nucleotides read TGTGCCAGCAGTTTAGGAGACAGAGCTGCCTACAATGAGCAGTTCTTC. It yields the protein CASSLGDRAAYNEQFF. The whole variable domain, filled in from reference TRBV28 and TRBJ2-1, reads DVKVTQSSRYLVKRTGEKVFLECVQDMDHENMFWYRQDPGLGLRLIYFSYDVKMKEKGDIPEGYSVSREKKERFSLILESASTNQTSMYLCASSLGDRAAYNEQFFGPGTRLTVL.

In its sample, this clone was seen once. The chain joins TRBV30 to TRBJ1-5; no reliable D call. The CDR3 extends over 14 amino acids. V lost 2 bases, J lost 7 bases, and 15 bases lay in between. Germline CDR1 is GTSNPN and CDR2 is SVGIG (reference sequence). The CDR3 DNA is TGTGCCTGGAGTTCGCTGGCTCGAGGGCAGCCCCAGCATTTT. Translation gives CAWSSLARGQPQHF. The entire variable domain, with the rest obtained from reference TRBV30 and TRBJ1-5, is as follows: SQTIHQWPATLVQPVGSPLSLECTVEGTSNPNLYWYRQAAGRGLQLLFYSVGIGQISSEVPQNLSASRPQDRQFILSSKKLLLSDSGFYLCAWSSLARGQPQHFGDGTRLSIL.

This rearrangement joins TRBV4-1 to TRBJ1-1, with D uncertain. Germline CDR1 reads MGHRA; CDR2 reads YSYEKL. This CDR3 is built from 15 residues. The V and J ends lost 3 bases and 7 bases respectively, with 18 bases between them. CDR3 in DNA: TGCGCCAGCAGCCAGAGGGAGGAGGGCTATGGTGAAGCTTTCTTT. This sequence encodes CASSQREEGYGEAFF.